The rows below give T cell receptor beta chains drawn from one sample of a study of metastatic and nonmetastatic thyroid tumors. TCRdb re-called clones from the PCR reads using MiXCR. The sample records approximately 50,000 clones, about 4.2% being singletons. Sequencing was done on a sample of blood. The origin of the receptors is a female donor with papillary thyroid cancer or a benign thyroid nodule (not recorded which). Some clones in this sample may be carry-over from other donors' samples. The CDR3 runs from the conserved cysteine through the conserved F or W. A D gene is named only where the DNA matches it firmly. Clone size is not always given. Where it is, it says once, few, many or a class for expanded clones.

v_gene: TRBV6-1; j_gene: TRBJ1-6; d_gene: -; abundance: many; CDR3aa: CASSDGEGYSPLHF; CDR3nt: TGTGCCAGCAGTGATGGGGAGGGATATTCACCCCTCCACTTT
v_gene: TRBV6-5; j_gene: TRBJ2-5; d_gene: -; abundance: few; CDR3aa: CASSYGGAGQETQYF; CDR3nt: TGTGCCAGCAGTTACGGAGGGGCCGGGCAAGAGACCCAGTACTTC
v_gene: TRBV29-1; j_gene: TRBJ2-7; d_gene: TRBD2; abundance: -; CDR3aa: CSVVGTSGTRGKQYF; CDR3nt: TGCAGCGTTGTGGGGACTAGCGGGACCCGGGGGAAGCAGTACTTC
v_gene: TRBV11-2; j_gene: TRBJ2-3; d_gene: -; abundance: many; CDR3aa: CASSLEGVSTDTQYF; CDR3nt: TGTGCCAGCAGCTTAGAAGGGGTTAGCACAGATACGCAGTATTTT
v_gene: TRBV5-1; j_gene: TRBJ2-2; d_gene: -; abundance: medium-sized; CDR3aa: CASSISANTGELFF; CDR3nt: TGCGCCAGCAGCATTAGCGCGAACACCGGGGAGCTGTTTTTT
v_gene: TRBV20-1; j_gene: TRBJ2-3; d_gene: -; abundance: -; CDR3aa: CSARVRDSHTQYF; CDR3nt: TGCAGTGCCCGCGTCCGGGACTCACATACGCAGTATTTT
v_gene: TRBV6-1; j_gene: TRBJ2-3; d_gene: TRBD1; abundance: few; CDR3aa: CASSYQGASTDTQYF; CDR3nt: TGTGCCAGCAGTTATCAGGGGGCTAGCACAGATACGCAGTATTTT
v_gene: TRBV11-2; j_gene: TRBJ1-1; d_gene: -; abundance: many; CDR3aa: CASSLAGRGAAFF; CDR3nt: TGTGCCAGCAGCTTAGCCGGCAGGGGAGCAGCTTTCTTT
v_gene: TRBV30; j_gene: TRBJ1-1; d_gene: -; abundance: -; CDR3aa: CAWSVRGGLAAFF; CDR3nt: TGTGCCTGGAGTGTACGGGGGGGCCTGGCAGCTTTCTTT
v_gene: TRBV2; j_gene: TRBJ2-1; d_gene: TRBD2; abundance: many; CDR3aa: CASSLAGVGGEQFF; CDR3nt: TGTGCCAGCAGTTTAGCGGGAGTCGGTGGTGAGCAGTTCTTC
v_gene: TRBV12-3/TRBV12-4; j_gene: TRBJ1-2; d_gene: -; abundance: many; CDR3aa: CASSPSVANYGYTF; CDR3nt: TGTGCCAGCAGCCCGTCTGTTGCTAACTATGGCTACACCTTC
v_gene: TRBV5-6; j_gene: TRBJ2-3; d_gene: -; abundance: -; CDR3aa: CASSWDGSTDTQYF; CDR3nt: TGTGCCAGCAGCTGGGACGGTTCAACAGATACGCAGTATTTT
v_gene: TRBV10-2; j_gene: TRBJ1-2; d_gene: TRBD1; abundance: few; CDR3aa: CASSVGQGTGYTF; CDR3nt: TGCGCCAGCAGTGTTGGACAGGGGACTGGCTACACCTTC
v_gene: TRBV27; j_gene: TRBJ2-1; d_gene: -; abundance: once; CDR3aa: CASTFSNYNEQFF; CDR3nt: TGTGCCAGCACTTTTAGTAATTACAATGAGCAATTCTTC
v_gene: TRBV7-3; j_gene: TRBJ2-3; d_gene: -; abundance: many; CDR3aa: CASSPGSDTQYF; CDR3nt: TGTGCCAGCAGTCCAGGGTCAGATACGCAGTATTTT
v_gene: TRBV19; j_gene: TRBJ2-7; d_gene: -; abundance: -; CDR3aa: CASSIVVAAGSYEKYF; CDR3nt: -
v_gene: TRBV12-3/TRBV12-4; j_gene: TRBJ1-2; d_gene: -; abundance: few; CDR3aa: CASSSSIGKVANYGYTF; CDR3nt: TGTGCCAGCAGTTCATCCATAGGGAAAGTTGCTAACTATGGCTACACCTTC
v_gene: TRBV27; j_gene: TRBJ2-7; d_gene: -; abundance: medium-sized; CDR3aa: CASSYGGQTYEQYF; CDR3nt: TGTGCCAGCAGTTACGGGGGACAGACCTACGAGCAGTACTTC
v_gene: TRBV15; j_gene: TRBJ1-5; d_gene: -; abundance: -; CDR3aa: CATSRVNQPQHF; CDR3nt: TGTGCAACCAGCAGGGTTAATCAGCCCCAGCATTTT
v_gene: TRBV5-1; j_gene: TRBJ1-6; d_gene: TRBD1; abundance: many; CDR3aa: CASSPQGTFNSPLHF; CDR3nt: TGCGCCAGCAGCCCACAGGGGACCTTTAATTCACCCCTCCACTTT
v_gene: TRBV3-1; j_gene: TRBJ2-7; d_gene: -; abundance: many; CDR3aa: CASSQDTYEQYF; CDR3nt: TGTGCCAGCAGCCAAGACACCTACGAGCAGTACTTC
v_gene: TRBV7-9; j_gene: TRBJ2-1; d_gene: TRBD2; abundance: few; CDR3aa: CASSLKRLAGGLNEQFF; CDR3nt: TGTGCCAGCAGCTTAAAGCGACTAGCGGGGGGGCTAAATGAGCAGTTCTTC
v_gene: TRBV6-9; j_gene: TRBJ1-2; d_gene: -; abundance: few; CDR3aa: CASSYSWGYTF; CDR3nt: TGTGCCAGCAGTTACAGTTGGGGCTACACCTTC
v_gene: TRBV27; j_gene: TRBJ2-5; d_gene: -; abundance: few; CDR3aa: CASRDYGNQGTQYF; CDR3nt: TGTGCCAGCAGGGATTACGGAAACCAAGGGACCCAGTACTTC
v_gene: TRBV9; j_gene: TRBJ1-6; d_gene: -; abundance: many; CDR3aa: CASSRMTEGNSPLHF; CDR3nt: TGTGCCAGCAGCAGGATGACAGAAGGGAATTCACCCCTCCACTTT
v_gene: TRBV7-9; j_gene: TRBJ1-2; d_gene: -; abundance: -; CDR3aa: CASNIGTGYGYTF; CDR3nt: TGTGCCAGCAACATAGGGACGGGCTATGGCTACACCTTC
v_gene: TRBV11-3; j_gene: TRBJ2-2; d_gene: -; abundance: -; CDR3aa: CASSFYSEGLGTGELFF; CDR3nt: TGTGCCAGCAGCTTTTACAGCGAGGGGCTGGGAACTGGGGAGCTGTTTTTT
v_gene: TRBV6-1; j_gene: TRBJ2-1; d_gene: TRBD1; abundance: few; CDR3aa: CASNRDRNYNEQFF; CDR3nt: TGTGCCAGCAACCGGGACAGGAATTACAATGAGCAGTTCTTC
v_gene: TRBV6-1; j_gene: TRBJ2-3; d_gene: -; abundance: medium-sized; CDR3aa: CASRGEGTDTQYF; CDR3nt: TGTGCCAGCAGAGGGGAAGGCACAGATACGCAGTATTTT
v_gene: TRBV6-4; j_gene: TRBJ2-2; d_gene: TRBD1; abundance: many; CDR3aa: CASSEGQGGTGELFF; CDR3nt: TGTGCCAGCAGTGAGGGACAGGGAGGCACCGGGGAGCTGTTTTTT
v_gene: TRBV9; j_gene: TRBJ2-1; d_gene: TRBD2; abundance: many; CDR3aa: CASSEGGLAGYEQFF; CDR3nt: TGTGCCAGCAGCGAGGGGGGACTAGCGGGCTATGAGCAGTTCTTC
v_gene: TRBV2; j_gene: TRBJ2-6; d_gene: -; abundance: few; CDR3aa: CASISGANVLTF; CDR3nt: TGTGCCAGCATATCTGGGGCCAACGTCCTGACTTTC
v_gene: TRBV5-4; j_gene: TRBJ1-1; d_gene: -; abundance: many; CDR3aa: CASSPPPGGTEAFF; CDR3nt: TGTGCCAGCAGCCCCCCTCCGGGGGGCACTGAAGCTTTCTTT
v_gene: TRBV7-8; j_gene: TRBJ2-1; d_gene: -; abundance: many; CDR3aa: CASSLSSSSYNEQFF; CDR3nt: TGTGCCAGCAGCTTAAGTTCAAGCTCCTACAATGAGCAGTTCTTC
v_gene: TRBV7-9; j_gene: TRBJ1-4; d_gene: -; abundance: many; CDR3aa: CASSLVAGHANEKLFF; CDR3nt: TGTGCCAGCAGCTTAGTTGCGGGACACGCAAATGAAAAACTGTTTTTT
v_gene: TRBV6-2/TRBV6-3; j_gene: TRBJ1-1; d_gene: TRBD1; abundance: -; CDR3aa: CASSYSTGGTEAFF; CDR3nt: TGTGCCAGCAGTTACTCAACAGGGGGCACTGAAGCTTTCTTT
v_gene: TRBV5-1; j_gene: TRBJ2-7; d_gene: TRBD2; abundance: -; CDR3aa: CASSSPIGRASYEQYF; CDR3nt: TGCGCCAGCAGCTCCCCTATCGGGAGGGCCAGCTACGAGCAGTACTTC
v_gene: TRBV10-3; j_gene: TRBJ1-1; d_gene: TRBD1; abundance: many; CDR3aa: CAIKPTGIMNTEAFF; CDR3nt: TGTGCCATCAAACCGACAGGGATCATGAACACTGAAGCTTTCTTT
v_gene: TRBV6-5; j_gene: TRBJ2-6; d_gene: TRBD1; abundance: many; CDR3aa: CASSYSGTGKGGGANVLTF; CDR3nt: TGTGCCAGCAGTTACTCCGGGACAGGGAAGGGGGGAGGGGCCAACGTCCTGACTTTC
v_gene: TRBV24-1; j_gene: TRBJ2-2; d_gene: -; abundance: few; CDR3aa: CGTSDRDKGRTGELFF; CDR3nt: TGTGGCACCAGTGATAGGGACAAGGGACGGACCGGGGAGCTGTTTTTT
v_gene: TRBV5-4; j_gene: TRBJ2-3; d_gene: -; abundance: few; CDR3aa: CASSLGLPRKGTDTQYF; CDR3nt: TGTGCCAGCAGCTTAGGACTCCCCCGAAAGGGCACAGATACGCAGTATTTT
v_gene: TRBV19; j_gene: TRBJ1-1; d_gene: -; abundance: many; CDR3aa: CASTRRTMNTEAFF; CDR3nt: TGTGCCAGTACCCGACGGACAATGAACACTGAAGCTTTCTTT
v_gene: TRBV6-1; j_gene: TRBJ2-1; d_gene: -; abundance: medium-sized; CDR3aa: CASSEASGRSVQFF; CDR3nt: TGTGCCAGCAGTGAAGCGAGTGGTCGGTCGGTGCAGTTCTTC
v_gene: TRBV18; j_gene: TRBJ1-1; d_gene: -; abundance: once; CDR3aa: CASSPPKYRSEAFF; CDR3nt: TGTGCCAGCTCACCACCGAAGTACAGGAGTGAAGCTTTCTTT
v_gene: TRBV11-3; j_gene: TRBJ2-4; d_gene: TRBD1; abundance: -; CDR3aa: CASSLDGQGAGSSKNIQYF; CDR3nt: TGTGCCAGCAGCTTAGATGGACAGGGGGCCGGTTCTTCCAAAAACATTCAGTACTTC
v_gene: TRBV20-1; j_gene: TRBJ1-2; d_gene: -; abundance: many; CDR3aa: CSARDWGGGSYGYTF; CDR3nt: TGCAGTGCTAGAGATTGGGGGGGCGGGAGCTATGGCTACACCTTC
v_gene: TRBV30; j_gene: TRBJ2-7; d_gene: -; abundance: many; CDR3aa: CAWSPAYEQYF; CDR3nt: TGTGCCTGGAGCCCCGCCTACGAGCAGTACTTC
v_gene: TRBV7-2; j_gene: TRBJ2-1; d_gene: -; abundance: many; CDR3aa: CASSSWRGRGNEQFF; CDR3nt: TGTGCCAGCAGTTCGTGGCGGGGCAGGGGGAATGAGCAGTTCTTC
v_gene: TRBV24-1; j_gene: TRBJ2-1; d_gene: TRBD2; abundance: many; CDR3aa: CATSGDIAGGYNEQFF; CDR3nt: TGTGCCACCAGTGGCGATATAGCGGGAGGTTACAATGAGCAGTTCTTC
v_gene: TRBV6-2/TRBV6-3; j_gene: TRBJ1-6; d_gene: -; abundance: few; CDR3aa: CASSIGAGNSPLHF; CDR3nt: TGTGCCAGCAGTATTGGGGCGGGTAATTCACCCCTCCACTTT